Below, 27 T cell receptor beta chains from the same sample are listed, as sequenced in a study of fetal regulatory T cell absence and autoimmunity. The assay was immunoSEQ multiplex PCR, and TCRdb's table has in-frame clones only and misses some. Altogether 46,000 or so clones are present, about four fifths being singletons, with the ten largest covering 0.41%. Input material: cord blood. The origin of the receptors is a newborn boy with IPEX syndrome.

V gene TRBV2 combines with J gene TRBJ1-4; D is possibly TRBD1 (5 bases). The ends were cut back, 4 bases at V and 4 bases at J, with 10 bases in the middle. CDR1 and CDR2 (germline): SNHLY, FYNNEI. CDR3 length equals 14 residues. CDR3 amino acids: CASSAGRGNEKLFF. In DNA form, the CDR3 reads TGTGCCAGCAGTGCTGGGAGGGGTAATGAAAAACTGTTTTTT.

This chain's CDR3 is CASSQDPGDTTDTQYF. The CDR3 nucleotides are TGCGCCAGCAGCCAAGATCCGGGGGACACCACAGATACGCAGTATTTT. The chain combines TRBV4-1 with TRBJ2-3; D may match TRBD1 or TRBD2 (6 bases each). Per the germline V gene, CDR1 is MGHRA and CDR2 is YSYEKL. V lost 0 bases, J lost 2 bases, and 12 bases lay in between. CDR3 length: 16 amino acids.

The chain combines TRBV7-9 with TRBJ2-2, with TRBD2 as a possible D gene (5 bases). Trimming took 3 bases from V and 4 from J, leaving 9 bases between them. The CDR3 covers 14 residues. CDR1 and CDR2 from the germline V gene are SEHNR and FQNEAQ (reference sequence). CDR3 sequence (DNA): TGTGCCAGCAGCTTGATCACTAGCACCGGGGAGCTGTTTTTT. Translation: CASSLITSTGELFF. The full variable domain, its missing parts supplied by reference TRBV7-9 and TRBJ2-2, is DTGVSQNPRHKITKRGQNVTFRCDPISEHNRLYWYRQTLGQGPEFLTYFQNEAQLEKSRLLSDRFSAERPKGSFSTLEIQRTEQGDSAMYLCASSLITSTGELFFGEGSRLTVL.

The chain joins TRBV5-4 to TRBJ1-2; perhaps TRBD1 as D (5 bases). Trimming shortened V by 3 bases and J by 2 bases, and 5 bases separated the two germline ends. CDR3 length: 12 residues. Germline V gives CDR1 SGHNT, CDR2 YYREEE (reference sequence). The CDR3 loop is CASSWDNYGYTF. The CDR3 nucleotides are TGTGCCAGCAGCTGGGACAACTATGGCTACACCTTC.

V and J are TRBV30 and TRBJ2-7, with D perhaps TRBD1 (5 bases). The CDR3 totals 12 residues. CDR1 and CDR2 from the germline V gene are GTSNPN and SVGIG (reference sequence). Trimming pared 2 bases from V and 3 bases from J, leaving 8 bases between. The CDR3 spells CAWSTGHYEQYF. In DNA form, the CDR3 reads TGTGCCTGGAGTACCGGACACTACGAGCAGTACTTC.

This clone has just one count. The rearrangement joins TRBV4-3 to TRBJ2-1; 12 positions agree with TRBD1. Germline trimming cut 3 bases from V and 6 bases from J; bases unmatched to any gene: 3. The CDR3 runs to 15 residues. Germline values: CDR1 LGHNA, CDR2 YSLEER. The DNA of the CDR3 is TGCGCCAGCAGCCACCGGGACAGGGGGCGCAATGAGCAGTTCTTC. Translating it yields CASSHRDRGRNEQFF.

V gene TRBV4-2 combines with J gene TRBJ2-3; D possibly matches TRBD1 or TRBD2 (5 bases each). CDR1 is LGHNA, CDR2 YNFKEQ, per germline. The CDR3 consists of 17 residues. Trimming removed 1 base at V and 2 bases at J, with 16 bases between. Here the CDR3 DNA reads TGTGCCAGCAGCCAAGTCGTGAGGGGCCCACTCACAGATACGCAGTATTTT. This translates into CASSQVVRGPLTDTQYF.

The chain recombines TRBV5-5 with TRBJ2-5; tentatively, D is TRBD1 (5 bases). The CDR3 sequence is 16 residues long. V lost 1 base, J lost 2 bases, and 15 bases lay in between. Germline values: CDR1 SGHKS, CDR2 YYEKEE (reference sequence). The CDR3 region has the DNA TGTGCCAGCAGCTTGATAGGGGCTGAAACTCAAGAGACCCAGTACTTC. It is translated as CASSLIGAETQETQYF.

The CDR3 DNA is TGTGCCAGCAGTTACTCCCAGACAGGGAATGGCTACACCTTC. Residues: CASSYSQTGNGYTF. The chain combines TRBV6-5 with TRBJ1-2, with 7 bases fitting TRBD1. The J segment lost 6 bases and the V segment lost 0 bases, leaving 4 bases of the junction unmatched. Germline V gene data show CDR1 as MNHEY and CDR2 as SVGAGI. The CDR3 sequence is 14 residues long.

The CDR3 DNA reads TGTGCCTGGAGTGGGTACACCGGGGAGCTGTTTTTT. Translated: CAWSGYTGELFF. The genes are TRBV30 and TRBJ2-2; D unresolved. Looked up from germline, CDR1 is GTSNPN and CDR2 is SVGIG (reference sequence). The CDR3 consists of 12 residues. Trimming removed 1 base from V and 3 bases from J, with 3 bases in between.

This rearrangement joins TRBV6-5 to TRBJ2-5; tentatively, D is TRBD2 (5 bases). Trimming removed 5 bases at V and 4 bases at J, with 11 bases between. Germline loops: CDR1 MNHEY, CDR2 SVGAGI. There are 13 residues in the CDR3. CDR3 nucleotides: TGTGCCAGCAGTCCACTAGTAGGAGAGACCCAGTACTTC. It yields the protein CASSPLVGETQYF.

This chain uses TRBV29-1 with TRBJ1-2, with 8 nucleotides matching TRBD1. V trimming: 3 bases; J trimming: 8 bases; junction bases outside the gene matches: 11. The length of the CDR3 is 14 residues. The germline V gene encodes CDR1 SQVTM and CDR2 ANQGSEA. The CDR3 loop reads CSVEVLTGADGYTF. CDR3 DNA sequence: TGCAGCGTTGAGGTCCTGACAGGGGCCGACGGCTACACCTTC. The complete variable domain, with remaining parts taken from reference TRBV29-1 and TRBJ1-2, reads SAVISQKPSRDICQRGTSLTIQCQVDSQVTMMFWYRQQPGQSLTLIATANQGSEATYESGFVIDKFPISRPNLTFSTLTVSNMSPEDSSIYLCSVEVLTGADGYTFGSGTRLTVV.

This chain links TRBV27 with TRBJ1-2, with 7 bases that match TRBD1. This CDR3 is 15 amino acids long. V gave up 5 bases and J gave up 4 bases; unmatched junction bases: 10. Germline V gene lookup returns CDR1 MNHEY and CDR2 SMNVEV (reference sequence). The CDR3 DNA sequence: TGTGCCAGCAGTCCGGGGACAGCTTACCCCTATGGCTACACCTTC. Protein sequence: CASSPGTAYPYGYTF.

The chain uses TRBV5-5 and TRBJ2-5, with a tentative D call TRBD2 (6 bases). Germline V lookup: CDR1 SGHKS, CDR2 YYEKEE (reference sequence). The ends were cut back, 0 bases at V and 2 bases at J, with 11 bases in the middle. The CDR3 totals 15 residues. The CDR3 nucleotides read TGTGCCAGCAGCTTGGGTGGGAGCGGGCAAGAGACCCAGTACTTC. It codes for CASSLGGSGQETQYF.

V is TRBV19 and J is TRBJ2-2; D may be TRBD1 (6 bases). With 5 bases removed from V and 1 base from J, the gap between germline ends came to 17 bases. Germline V gene sequence: CDR1 LNHDA, CDR2 SQIVND (reference sequence). There are 17 residues in the CDR3. The CDR3 sequence: CASSPPPGHWNTGELFF. The CDR3 bases are TGTGCCAGTAGTCCCCCTCCGGGACATTGGAACACCGGGGAGCTGTTTTTT.

The chain joins TRBV5-4 to TRBJ2-7; 9 nucleotides line up with TRBD1. The V gene's germline CDR1 is SGHNT and CDR2 YYREEE (reference sequence). The ends lost 5 bases at V and 1 base at J; junction bases unmatched: 4. CDR3 length: 14 amino acids. CDR3 loop: CASRPGTGSYEQYF. The CDR3 coding sequence is TGTGCCAGCAGACCCGGGACAGGGTCCTACGAGCAGTACTTC.

This clone appeared a few times. V and J are TRBV4-1 and TRBJ1-2; D perhaps matches TRBD1 (5 bases). The CDR3 is 13 residues long. Germline V gives CDR1 MGHRA, CDR2 YSYEKL. V was pared by 1 base and J by 6 bases, with 9 bases between. The CDR3 region is CASSQGGWNGYTF. The DNA for the CDR3 is TGCGCCAGCAGCCAAGGGGGGTGGAATGGCTACACCTTC.

This chain joins TRBV19 and TRBJ1-5; 7 bases line up with TRBD1. Germline V lookup: CDR1 LNHDA, CDR2 SQIVND (reference sequence). The CDR3 contains 17 residues. J gave up 4 bases and V 2 bases, and 11 bases lay outside the gene matches. CDR3 region: CASSIRQGQWGNQPQHF. CDR3 sequence (DNA): TGTGCCAGTAGTATAAGGCAGGGACAGTGGGGGAATCAGCCCCAGCATTTT.

The chain uses TRBV6-1 and TRBJ1-2, with 10 nucleotides matching TRBD1. Germline CDR1 is MNHNS and CDR2 is SASEGT. The CDR3 is 15 amino acids. Trimming at V came to 8 bases and at J to 4 bases, leaving 10 bases not matched to a gene. The CDR3, as DNA: TGTGCCAGCGCTACCGGGACAGGGGATTTCTATGGCTACACCTTC. This translates into CASATGTGDFYGYTF.

This chain connects TRBV6-5 to TRBJ1-6; 9 bases are a match to TRBD1. Trimming took 6 bases from V and 10 from J; bases not matched to a gene: 7. This CDR3 contains 14 residues. The germline V gene encodes CDR1 MNHEY and CDR2 SVGAGI. The CDR3 region is CASSDGTGWSPLHF. In DNA, the CDR3 is TGTGCCAGCAGCGACGGGACAGGGTGGTCACCCCTCCACTTT.

The J gene is TRBJ2-3, the V gene TRBV4-3; 8 bases align to TRBD2. The CDR3 is 15 residues long. Germline CDR1 is LGHNA and CDR2 is YSLEER. With 1 base clipped from V and 3 bases from J, the junction kept 3 bases outside the gene matches. The CDR3 is CASSQVGTRTDTQYF. CDR3 bases: TGCGCCAGCAGCCAAGTTGGGACTAGGACAGATACGCAGTATTTT.

The gene calls are TRBV6-1 and TRBJ2-7, with 10 bases fitting TRBD1. There are 13 residues in the CDR3. Trimming at V came to 10 bases and at J to 1 base, leaving 4 bases not matched to a gene. The germline CDR1 and CDR2 sequences are MNHNS and SASEGT. The DNA of the CDR3 is TGTGCCACCTCGGGACAGGGGTCCTACGAGCAGTACTTC. Translating gives CATSGQGSYEQYF.

The chain joins TRBV9 to TRBJ2-3; 9 bases agree with TRBD2. The CDR3 is 18 residues long. After removal of 0 bases from V and 4 bases from J, the junction contained 12 bases not matched to a gene. Germline lookup yields CDR1 SGDLS and CDR2 YYNGEE. Here the CDR3 reads CASSVGSGGRAGPDTQYF. CDR3 DNA: TGTGCCAGCAGCGTAGGGAGCGGGGGGCGGGCAGGACCAGATACGCAGTATTTT.

The chain links TRBV6-1 to TRBJ1-2; perhaps TRBD1 as D (5 bases). Germline V gives CDR1 MNHNS, CDR2 SASEGT. This CDR3 has 14 residues. V gave up 1 base and J gave up 11 bases, with 17 bases separating them. CDR3 sequence: CASSEGGTLLGYTF. The CDR3 nucleotides read TGTGCCAGCAGTGAAGGGGGGACCTTACTGGGATACACCTTC.

This chain uses TRBV5-6 with TRBJ2-1; TRBD2 matches at 8 bases. The CDR3 is 16 amino acids. The junction had 11 bases not matched to a gene; V was cut back by 4 bases and J by 5 bases. Germline V gene data show CDR1 as SGHDT and CDR2 as YYEEEE. The CDR3 sequence: CASSPPGGGKDNEQFF. The CDR3 DNA sequence: TGTGCCAGCAGCCCCCCGGGGGGGGGAAAGGACAATGAGCAGTTCTTC. Looking up the rest from reference TRBV5-6 and TRBJ2-1 gives the full variable domain: DAGVTQSPTHLIKTRGQQVTLRCSPKSGHDTVSWYQQALGQGPQFIFQYYEEEERQRGNFPDRFSGHQFPNYSSELNVNALLLGDSALYLCASSPPGGGKDNEQFFGPGTRLTVL.

Only a few counts were recorded for this clone. The chain recombines TRBV5-6 with TRBJ1-6; D gene unclear. From germline, CDR1 is SGHDT and CDR2 YYEEEE. The CDR3 is 13 amino acids. V was pared by 4 bases and J by 8 bases, with 10 bases between. The CDR3 nucleotides read TGTGCCAGCAGCCTCCAGCACTATTCACCCCTCCACTTT. This encodes CASSLQHYSPLHF.

The J gene is TRBJ1-2, the V gene TRBV5-1; D is unclear. CDR3 length equals 13 residues. Germline V gives CDR1 SGHRS, CDR2 YFSETQ. The V gene lost 0 bases and the J gene lost 5 bases, with 8 bases spanning the gap. The CDR3 protein is CASSLVVGYGYTF. CDR3 nucleotide sequence: TGCGCCAGCAGCTTGGTAGTAGGATATGGCTACACCTTC.